This entry is about one TCR beta chain. The antigen is unknown. Trimming cost V 6 bases and J 0 bases, with 9 bases left between them. This CDR3 has 14 amino acids. CDR1 and CDR2 from the germline V gene are ENHRY and SYGVKD. These data are taken from a study of T-cell memory formation after mild COVID-19. TCRdb re-analysed the 5' RACE reads in MiXCR, keeping a single row per CDR3 protein. The sample lists about 560,000 distinct CDR3 sequences, approximately 15% occurring once. General study results and limits: Certain responding clones were present in pre-infection memory, suggesting participation of cross-reactive memory. Chiefly within CM and EM were the contracting CD4+ clones; CD8+ ones were within EMRA.

Sequences were obtained from PBMCs or a T cell subset sorted from them (not recorded which). The gene calls are TRBV10-3 and TRBJ1-3, with D maybe TRBD1 (5 bases). This receptor was taken from an adult woman who had mild COVID-19 (a few samples of this study predate the infection). Cell type and time point are not known. CDR3 in amino acids: CAISGHVSGNTIYF. The CDR3 DNA reads as TGTGCCATCAGCGGACATGTCTCTGGAAACACCATATATTTT.